Below, 2 T cell receptor beta chains from the same sample are listed, as sequenced in a study of blood T cell repertoires in COVID-19. TCRdb keeps only in-frame clones here, not all; method: immunoSEQ multiplex PCR. Of about 120,000 clones listed, around 74% are singletons. The source material was peripheral blood. The source of these receptors is a man between 60 and 75 years old with acute or convalescent COVID-19.

The rearrangement uses TRBV3-1 (or the pseudogene TRBV3-2) and TRBJ1-2; 8 nucleotides match TRBD1. Germline V gene data show CDR1 as LGHDT and CDR2 as YNNKEL (reference sequence). The CDR3 runs to 14 residues. J lost 8 bases, V lost 4 bases, and 9 bases had no gene match. The CDR3, as DNA: TGTGCCAGCAGCCCGCTGACAGGGGCAGAAGGCTACACCTTC. It specifies CASSPLTGAEGYTF.

This chain uses TRBV5-1 with TRBJ2-3; 14 bases line up with TRBD2. CDR1 SGHRS and CDR2 YFSETQ come from the germline V gene. J lost 4 bases, V lost 4 bases, and 8 bases had no gene match. The CDR3 is 17 residues long. This chain's CDR3 is CASSGGTSGSGSDTQYF. The CDR3 nucleotides are TGCGCCAGCAGCGGCGGGACTAGCGGGAGTGGGTCAGATACGCAGTATTTT.